This is a list of T cell receptor beta chains from one sample in a study of graft-versus-host responses after intestinal transplantation. Assay used: immunoSEQ multiplex PCR; TCRdb lists only in-frame clones, some missing. The data show approximately 5,000 clones, 55% to 75% seen once. This sample comprised PBMCs, obtained about 530 days after intestinal transplant. All receptors come from a human patient who received an intestinal transplant, so some T cells may come from the graft donor. Both conserved end residues are part of each CDR3. Each record gives: J gene, V gene, D gene, CDR3 protein. D genes are given only for firm matches.

TRBJ2-3 TRBV18 TRBD2 CASSPRLLAGGPSDTQYF
TRBJ2-2 TRBV5-4 . CVQSSAMGGTGELFF
TRBJ2-3 TRBV6-4 TRBD1 CASSGSGQTTDTQYF
TRBJ2-3 TRBV4-3 TRBD2 CASSLQGLAGGTDTQYF
. TRBV4-3 . CASSVATGKAHEQYF
TRBJ2-5 TRBV4-1 . CASSREGVQETQYF
TRBJ1-3 TRBV27 . CAISLSLGTGNTIYF
TRBJ2-4 TRBV11-2 . CASSPTGGAGDIQYF
TRBJ2-3 TRBV4-3 . CASSQENLASDTQYF
TRBJ1-4 TRBV5-5 . CASSQETGFTNEKLFF
TRBJ1-2 TRBV6-9 . CASRTVDSYGYTF
TRBJ1-3 TRBV19 . CASSTGSEGNTIYF
TRBJ2-7 TRBV6-5 TRBD2 CASSVELAGSDEQYF
TRBJ2-1 TRBV11-2 TRBD1 CASNAGTGDYNEQFF
TRBJ2-1 TRBV7-6 . CASSLEAGNNEQFF
TRBJ1-5 TRBV6-5 . CASSYSGIGNQPQHF
TRBJ2-7 TRBV21-1 . CASSLRGLDYEQYF
TRBJ1-2 TRBV27 TRBD1 CASSSGQGGRKGYGYTF
TRBJ1-2 TRBV6-6 . CASSYSGGGYGHTF
TRBJ1-4 TRBV7-9 . CASSLGGVGEKLFF
TRBJ2-1 TRBV4-3 . CASSQERDLNNEQFF
TRBJ1-2 TRBV7-9 . CASSPGGYGYTF
TRBJ1-2 TRBV6-5 . CASSEGYGYTF
TRBJ2-1 TRBV7-8 . CASSLDGGYYNEQFF
TRBJ1-6 TRBV19 TRBD1 CAIGTANSPLHF
TRBJ2-1 TRBV11-3 . CASTPPGDHSYNEQFF
TRBJ1-6 TRBV4-1 . CASSWGWLDSPLHF
TRBJ2-5 TRBV7-8 . CASSLGLEKTQYF
TRBJ2-3 TRBV4-1 . CASSQDRTGTDTQYF
TRBJ2-5 TRBV7-9 TRBD2 CASSLGPSGGIQETQYF
TRBJ2-7 TRBV2 . CASSASSYEQYF
TRBJ2-1 TRBV6-5 TRBD1 CASLLDGTGYNEQFF
TRBJ2-2 TRBV7-2 . CASSPLGRVAGELFF
TRBJ2-6 TRBV7-8 . CASSLQSRANVLTF
TRBJ2-7 TRBV4-1 . CASSQGQTYEQYF
TRBJ2-5 TRBV19 . CARVRGQYF
TRBJ1-1 TRBV4-3 . CASSQERQDLNTEAFF
TRBJ1-6 TRBV6-6 . CASSSTGYGDSPLHF
TRBJ1-1 TRBV6-6 . CASSQESGGTEAFF
TRBJ2-3 TRBV5-6 . CASSLRTDTQYF
TRBJ1-5 TRBV4-1 . CASSQTGTSNQPQHF
TRBJ2-3 TRBV30 TRBD2 CAWTLGLGSDTQYF
TRBJ2-7 TRBV27 . CASRSGHRDEQYF
TRBJ2-1 TRBV6-6 . CASSYSTEYNEQFF
TRBJ1-2 TRBV7-2 . CASSLKRYYYGYTF
TRBJ2-7 TRBV18 . CASSPSGTASYEQYF
TRBJ1-1 TRBV6-4 . CASSDGDNTEAFF
TRBJ1-4 TRBV30 . CAWKSGYRANEEKLFF
TRBJ2-5 TRBV20-1 . CSAWRGETQYF
TRBJ2-3 TRBV6-6 . CASSYSSFPDTQYF
TRBJ2-7 TRBV6-5 TRBD1 CASSEGQGAEEQYF